This record concerns one T cell receptor beta chain sequence. No antigen is known for it. Sequencing was performed with immunoSEQ multiplex PCR; in TCRdb, only in-frame clones are kept and a portion is missing. The table shows over 850,000 clones, with roughly 74% occurring only once. This sample was included in a study of shared clonotypes between healthy human individuals. Study-wide results and limits: What naive subsets generally showed was a larger estimated richness than memory subsets showed.

Germline V gene lookup returns CDR1 MDHEN and CDR2 SYDVKM. Germline trimming cut 8 bases from V and 5 bases from J; bases unmatched to any gene: 3. The CDR3 covers 12 residues. Sequencing input: memory CD4+ T cells from PBMCs. This sample's subset: CD45RA-negative fraction. The chain couples TRBV28 to TRBJ1-2, with TRBD1 matching over 9 bases. This receptor was identified in a man between 18 and 29 years old in good health. Some clones in this sample may be carry-over from other donors' samples. CDR3 sequence: CASADRGYGYTF. CDR3 DNA sequence: TGTGCCAGCGCAGACAGGGGGTATGGCTACACCTTC.